Reported below is one TCR beta chain. Using immunoSEQ multiplex PCR, the repertoire was profiled, and TCRdb retains in-frame clones only, with some absent. The data contain about 160,000 clones, approximately 84% of them singletons. V was clipped by 4 bases and J by 9 bases, with 13 bases between them. The CDR3 covers 13 residues. The source of the sample is a study of blood T cell repertoires in COVID-19. Sequencing input: peripheral blood. J is TRBJ1-5 and V is TRBV12-3 or TRBV12-4; D is uncertain. The receptor was isolated from a man aged 35 to 55 with acute or convalescent COVID-19. The chain's CDR3 is CASSSSGYGPQHF. The CDR3 DNA follows: TGTGCCAGCAGTTCATCCGGGTACGGGCCCCAGCATTTT.